This T cell receptor beta chain was retrieved from a study of T cell repertoires in cytomegalovirus infection. This CDR3 has 14 residues. Trimming took 2 bases from V and 1 from J, leaving 11 bases between them. Germline CDR1 DFQATT, CDR2 SNEGSKA (reference sequence). On this clonotype: Its antigen is unidentified.

Study-level results: Using cumulative public TCR beta family frequency, the authors identified those who carried CMV together with the relevant HLA.

One entry per CDR3 protein results from TCRdb running MiXCR on the reads. The table includes 200,000 to 300,000 distinct CDR3 sequences, more than 9% detected once. The chain is built from TRBV20-1 and TRBJ2-5; a weak D match, TRBD1 (5 bases). The specimen was PBMCs. The receptor's source is a human donor in good health (CMV status not recorded). Some clones in this sample may be carry-over from other donors' samples. The CDR3 DNA reads as TGCAGTGCTAGAATACAGGATGGCCAAGAGACCCAGTACTTC. This encodes CSARIQDGQETQYF.